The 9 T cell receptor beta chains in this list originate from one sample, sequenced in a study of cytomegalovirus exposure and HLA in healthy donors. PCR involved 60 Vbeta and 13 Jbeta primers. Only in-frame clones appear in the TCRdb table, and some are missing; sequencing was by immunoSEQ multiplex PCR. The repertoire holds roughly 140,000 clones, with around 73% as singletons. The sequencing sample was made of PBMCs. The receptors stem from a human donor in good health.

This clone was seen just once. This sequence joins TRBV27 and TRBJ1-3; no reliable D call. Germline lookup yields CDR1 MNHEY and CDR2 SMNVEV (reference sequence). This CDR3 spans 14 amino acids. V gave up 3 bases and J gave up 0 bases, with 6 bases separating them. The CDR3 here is CASSFSISGNTIYF. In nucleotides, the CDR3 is TGTGCCAGCAGTTTTAGTATCTCTGGAAACACCATATATTTT.

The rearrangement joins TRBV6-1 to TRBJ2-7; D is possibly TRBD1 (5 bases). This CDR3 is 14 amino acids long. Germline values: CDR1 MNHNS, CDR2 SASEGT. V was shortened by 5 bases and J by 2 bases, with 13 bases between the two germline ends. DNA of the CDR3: TGTGCCAGCAGTTTAATGACAGCTACCTACGAGCAGTACTTC. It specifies CASSLMTATYEQYF.

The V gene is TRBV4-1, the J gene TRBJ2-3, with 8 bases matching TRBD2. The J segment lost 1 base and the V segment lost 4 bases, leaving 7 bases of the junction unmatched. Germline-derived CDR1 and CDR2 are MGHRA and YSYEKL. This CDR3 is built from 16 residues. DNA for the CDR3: TGCGCCAGCAGCCGCTCTGGACTAGCCGGCACAGATACGCAGTATTTT. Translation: CASSRSGLAGTDTQYF.

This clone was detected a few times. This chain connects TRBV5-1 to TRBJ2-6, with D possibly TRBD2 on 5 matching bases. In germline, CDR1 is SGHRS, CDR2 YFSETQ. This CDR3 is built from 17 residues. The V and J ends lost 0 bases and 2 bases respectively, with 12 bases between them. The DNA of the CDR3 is TGCGCCAGCAGCTTGGTCGTCGAGGGTACTGGGGCCAACGTCCTGACTTTC. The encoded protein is CASSLVVEGTGANVLTF.

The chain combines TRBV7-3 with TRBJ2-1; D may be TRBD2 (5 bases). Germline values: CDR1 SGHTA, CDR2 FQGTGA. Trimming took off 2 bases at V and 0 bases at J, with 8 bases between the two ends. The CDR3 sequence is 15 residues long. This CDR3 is CASSLFGDSYNEQFF. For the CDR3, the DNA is TGTGCCAGCAGCTTATTCGGGGACTCCTACAATGAGCAGTTCTTC.

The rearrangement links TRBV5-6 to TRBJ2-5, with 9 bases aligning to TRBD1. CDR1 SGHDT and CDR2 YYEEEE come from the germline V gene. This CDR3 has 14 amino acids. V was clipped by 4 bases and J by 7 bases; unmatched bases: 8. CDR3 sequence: CASSLNRGRGTQYF. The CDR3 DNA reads TGTGCCAGCAGCCTCAACAGGGGGCGCGGGACCCAGTACTTC.

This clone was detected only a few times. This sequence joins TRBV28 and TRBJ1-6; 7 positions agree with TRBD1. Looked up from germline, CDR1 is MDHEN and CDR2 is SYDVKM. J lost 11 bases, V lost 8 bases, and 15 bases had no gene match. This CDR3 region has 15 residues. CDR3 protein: CASQNAVGGRPPLHF. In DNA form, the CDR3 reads TGTGCCAGCCAAAACGCGGTAGGGGGCAGACCACCCCTCCACTTT.

CDR3 loop: CASSQGVPRNNEQFF. As DNA, the CDR3 is TGTGCCAGCTCCCAGGGGGTCCCACGGAACAATGAGCAGTTCTTC. V is TRBV18 and J is TRBJ2-1, with 7 bases lining up with TRBD1. Per the germline V gene, CDR1 is KGHSH and CDR2 is LQKENI. V gave up 6 bases and J gave up 5 bases; unmatched junction bases: 10. The CDR3 has 15 residues.

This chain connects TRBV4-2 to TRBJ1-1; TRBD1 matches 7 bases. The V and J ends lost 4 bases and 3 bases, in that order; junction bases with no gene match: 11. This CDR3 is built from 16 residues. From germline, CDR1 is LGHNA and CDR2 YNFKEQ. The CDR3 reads CASSPRGTQGDTEAFF. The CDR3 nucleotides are TGTGCCAGCAGCCCCCGGGGGACCCAGGGGGACACTGAAGCTTTCTTT.